Listed here are 22 T cell receptor beta chains from one sample, sequenced in a study of control samples from healthy donors and cancer patients. Measured with immunoSEQ multiplex PCR; TCRdb has only the in-frame clones, and not every one. The sample has roughly 130,000 clones; about nine tenths are singletons. Sequenced input: blood. These receptors were collected from a man aged 18 to 30 in good health.

The rearrangement uses TRBV5-1 and TRBJ1-1; 7 bases fit TRBD1. Trimming removed 4 bases from V and 3 bases from J; junction bases left unmatched: 3. The CDR3 is 13 amino acids. Germline V CDR1 and CDR2: SGHRS, YFSETQ. CDR3 amino acids: CASSTDRHTEAFF. The CDR3, as DNA: TGCGCCAGCAGCACGGACAGGCACACTGAAGCTTTCTTT.

The rearrangement links TRBV13 to TRBJ2-4, with 8 bases lining up with TRBD1. Germline values: CDR1 PRHDT, CDR2 FYEKMQ (reference sequence). Trimming at V came to 4 bases and at J to 3 bases, leaving 5 bases not matched to a gene. The CDR3 is 15 residues long. Here the CDR3 reads CASSSPDRDKNIQYF. The CDR3 DNA sequence: TGTGCCAGCAGCTCCCCGGACAGGGACAAAAACATTCAGTACTTC. Variable domain in full (rest from reference TRBV13 and TRBJ2-4): AAGVIQSPRHLIKEKRETATLKCYPIPRHDTVYWYQQGPGQDPQFLISFYEKMQSDKGSIPDRFSAQQFSDYHSELNMSSLELGDSALYFCASSSPDRDKNIQYFGAGTRLSVL.

This rearrangement joins TRBV5-1 to TRBJ2-1; 9 bases fit TRBD2. The CDR3 is made up of 17 amino acids. With 3 bases clipped from V and 3 bases from J, the junction kept 10 bases outside the gene matches. The germline V gene encodes CDR1 SGHRS and CDR2 YFSETQ. In nucleotides, the CDR3 is TGCGCCAGCAGCTATATCGGGACTAGCCGCGGCTACAATGAGCAGTTCTTC. This encodes CASSYIGTSRGYNEQFF.

V usage is TRBV4-1 and J usage is TRBJ2-1; the D call may be TRBD1 or TRBD2 (5 bases each). Trimming took off 0 bases at V and 5 bases at J, with 8 bases between the two ends. This CDR3 region has 14 residues. Germline CDR1 reads MGHRA; CDR2 reads YSYEKL. The CDR3 DNA is TGCGCCAGCAGCCAAGAAGGGACGAACAATGAGCAGTTCTTC. This encodes CASSQEGTNNEQFF.

This chain uses TRBV3-1 (or the pseudogene TRBV3-2) with TRBJ1-4; the D gene is possibly TRBD1 (5 bases). V shed 1 base and J shed 5 bases, with 17 bases lying between them. The CDR3 runs 17 residues. In germline, CDR1 is LGHDT, CDR2 YNNKEL (reference sequence). CDR3 sequence (DNA): TGTGCCAGCAGCCAAGTTTACGGGCGGGGGATGAATGAAAAACTGTTTTTT. Translated, it gives CASSQVYGRGMNEKLFF.

The CDR3 loop reads CASSSGTGDTDTQYF. CDR3 sequence (DNA): TGTGCCAGCAGTAGCGGGACAGGGGACACAGATACGCAGTATTTT. J is TRBJ2-3 and V is TRBV25-1; 10 bases fit TRBD1. Germline V gives CDR1 MGHDK, CDR2 SYGVNS. This CDR3 has 15 amino acids. After removal of 5 bases from V and 2 bases from J, the junction contained 4 bases not matched to a gene.

V gene TRBV5-6 combines with J gene TRBJ1-5; 9 nucleotides match TRBD1. Germline assignment: CDR1 SGHDT and CDR2 YYEEEE. V dropped 4 bases and J dropped 0; count of bases not matched to a gene: 5. The CDR3 runs 16 residues. The CDR3 here is CASSQDRGDSNQPQHF. The CDR3 DNA reads TGTGCCAGCAGCCAAGACAGGGGGGATAGCAATCAGCCCCAGCATTTT.

The CDR3 reads CASSVAQANTQYF. The CDR3 nucleotides read TGTGCCAGCAGCGTGGCCCAAGCTAATACGCAGTATTTT. The chain employs TRBV9 and TRBJ2-3; D is uncertain. This CDR3 spans 13 amino acids. V lost 2 bases, J lost 7 bases, and 11 bases lay in between. CDR1 and CDR2 (germline): SGDLS, YYNGEE.

This clone was seen only once. V and J are TRBV9 and TRBJ2-7, with 7 bases lining up with TRBD1. CDR3 length: 15 residues. Germline CDR1 reads SGDLS; CDR2 reads YYNGEE. With V trimmed by 2 bases and J by 3 bases, 8 bases remained unmatched. The CDR3 coding sequence is TGTGCCAGCAGCGTGGGGACAGACTCCTACTACGAGCAGTACTTC. Translation: CASSVGTDSYYEQYF.

V usage is TRBV13 and J usage is TRBJ1-3; D not resolved. This CDR3 comprises 16 residues. Germline-derived CDR1 and CDR2 are PRHDT and FYEKMQ (reference sequence). With 6 bases removed from V and 1 base from J, the gap between germline ends came to 16 bases. Written as DNA, the CDR3 is TGTGCCAGCAGACGAACCGGGATCCCATCTGGAAACACCATATATTTT. This gives the protein CASRRTGIPSGNTIYF.

The chain carries TRBV6-5 and TRBJ2-2, with 7 nucleotides matching TRBD2. Germline CDR1 and CDR2: MNHEY and SVGAGI. The CDR3 sequence is 14 residues long. J lost 6 bases, V lost 2 bases, and 3 bases had no gene match. CDR3 loop: CASSYGLAAGELFF. The CDR3, as DNA: TGTGCCAGCAGTTACGGTCTAGCGGCCGGGGAGCTGTTTTTT.

The genes are TRBV7-9 and TRBJ1-4; no clear D. The CDR3 is 15 residues long. Trimming pared 2 bases from V and 0 bases from J, leaving 7 bases between. Germline values: CDR1 SEHNR, CDR2 FQNEAQ (reference sequence). CDR3 in DNA: TGTGCCAGCAGCTTAACTACCGCAACTAATGAAAAACTGTTTTTT. Translated, it gives CASSLTTATNEKLFF.

The rearrangement links TRBV6-1 to TRBJ2-2; 10 bases line up with TRBD2. Germline CDR1 is MNHNS and CDR2 is SASEGT. This CDR3 has 16 residues. V lost 4 bases and J lost 1; bases outside the gene matches: 3. Written as DNA, the CDR3 is TGTGCCAGCAGTGTTACTAGCGGGGTGAACACCGGGGAGCTGTTTTTT. It codes for CASSVTSGVNTGELFF.

A single count supports this clone. V gene TRBV30 combines with J gene TRBJ1-2; 7 bases are shared with TRBD1. Germline loops: CDR1 GTSNPN, CDR2 SVGIG (reference sequence). The CDR3 extends over 11 amino acids. The CDR3 DNA is TGTGCATCAGGGGGGAACTATGGCTACACCTTC. This sequence encodes CASGGNYGYTF.

This clone was counted between two and nine times. CDR3 sequence: CASSERLAGGGSYEQYV. The CDR3 region has the DNA TGTGCCAGCAGTGAACGACTAGCGGGAGGGGGTTCCTACGAGCAGTACGTC. The chain uses TRBV2 and TRBJ2-7; 14 bases are shared with TRBD2. Trimming at V came to 2 bases and at J to 1 base, leaving 4 bases not matched to a gene. The CDR3 consists of 17 residues. Germline CDR1 is SNHLY and CDR2 is FYNNEI.

The chain employs TRBV6-5 and TRBJ2-1, with D maybe TRBD2 (6 bases). CDR3 size: 14 residues. Germline CDR1 reads MNHEY; CDR2 reads SVGAGI. V was cut by 6 bases and J by 3 bases, with 12 bases left in between. The CDR3 nucleotides are TGTGCCAGCAGCCTTAGCGGAGGCTACAATGAGCAGTTCTTC. It is translated as CASSLSGGYNEQFF.

The J gene is TRBJ2-1, the V gene TRBV19; the match to TRBD2 covers 8 bases. This CDR3 spans 15 amino acids. Germline assignment: CDR1 LNHDA and CDR2 SQIVND (reference sequence). Losses at the gene ends were 4 bases for V and 7 bases for J; bases not matched to a gene: 9. The DNA for the CDR3 is TGTGCCAGTAGTAGAAACACGGGGGGGAGGAATGAGCAGTTCTTC. It is translated as CASSRNTGGRNEQFF.

V gene TRBV4-1 combines with J gene TRBJ2-7; TRBD1 matches 7 bases. The CDR3 runs to 15 residues. Looked up from germline, CDR1 is MGHRA and CDR2 is YSYEKL. V lost 3 bases to trimming and J lost 2 bases; unmatched junction nucleotides: 7. The CDR3 here is CASSHPGQVTYEQYF. The CDR3 DNA reads as TGCGCCAGCAGCCACCCAGGACAGGTTACCTACGAGCAGTACTTC.

V usage is TRBV29-1 and J usage is TRBJ1-1, with 7 bases aligning to TRBD1. CDR1 SQVTM and CDR2 ANQGSEA come from the germline V gene. The V segment lost 7 bases and the J segment 10 bases; nucleotides outside the gene matches: 9. The CDR3 is made up of 11 amino acids. The CDR3 DNA reads TGCAGCGCGGGAGGGGGCACCGGAGCTTTCTTT. Encoded protein: CSAGGGTGAFF. Complete variable domain (other parts from reference TRBV29-1 and TRBJ1-1): SAVISQKPSRDICQRGTSLTIQCQVDSQVTMMFWYRQQPGQSLTLIATANQGSEATYESGFVIDKFPISRPNLTFSTLTVSNMSPEDSSIYLCSAGGGTGAFFGQGTRLTVV.

Of note for this clone: This could be a read error, since a much larger clone is one nucleotide away. The sample has other DNA sequences that encode this CDR3 too. The chain links TRBV9 to TRBJ1-4; weak D call: TRBD1 (5 bases). The ends were cut back, 5 bases at V and 6 bases at J, with 14 bases in the middle. There are 14 residues in the CDR3. Germline CDR1 is SGDLS and CDR2 is YYNGEE. The CDR3 sequence is CASSRTGAHEKLFF. The DNA for the CDR3 is TGTGCCAGCAGTCGAACAGGTGCTCATGAAAAACTGTTTTTT.

This clone was seen only a few times. The chain carries TRBV24-1 and TRBJ2-7; TRBD1 might be the D (5 bases). Germline CDR1 and CDR2: KGHDR and SFDVKD. The length of the CDR3 is 13 residues. Between the trimmed V and J ends, which lost 5 bases and 4 bases, there was a span of 11 bases. CDR3 in DNA: TGTGCCACCAGTGGGGGCGCCGGGTACGAGCAGTACTTC. Encoded protein: CATSGGAGYEQYF.

The V gene is TRBV7-9, the J gene TRBJ1-2; D unclear. In germline, CDR1 is SEHNR, CDR2 FQNEAQ (reference sequence). The CDR3 runs 12 residues. V gave up 5 bases and J gave up 2 bases, with 6 bases separating them. DNA for the CDR3: TGTGCCAGCAGCCAGGACAACTATGGCTACACCTTC. It yields the protein CASSQDNYGYTF.